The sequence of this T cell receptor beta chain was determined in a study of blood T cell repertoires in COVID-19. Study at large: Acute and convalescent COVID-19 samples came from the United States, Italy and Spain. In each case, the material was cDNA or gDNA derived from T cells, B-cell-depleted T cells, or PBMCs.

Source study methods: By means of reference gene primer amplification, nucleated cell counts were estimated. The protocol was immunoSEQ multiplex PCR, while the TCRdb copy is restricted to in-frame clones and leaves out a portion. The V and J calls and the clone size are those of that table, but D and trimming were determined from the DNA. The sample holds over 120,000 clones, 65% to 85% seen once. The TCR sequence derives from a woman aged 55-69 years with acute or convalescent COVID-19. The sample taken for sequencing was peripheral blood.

This CDR3 reads CASSQVRAGGDTQYF. The CDR3 DNA sequence: TGCGCCAGCAGCCAAGTCCGGGCGGGGGGGGATACGCAGTATTTT. The chain links TRBV4-1 to TRBJ2-3; 9 bases map to TRBD2. The CDR3 extends over 15 amino acids. After removal of 1 base from V and 6 bases from J, the junction contained 5 bases not matched to a gene. Germline V lookup: CDR1 MGHRA, CDR2 YSYEKL.